This TCR beta chain stems from a study of T cell responses to AZD1222 COVID-19 vaccine. Sequencing used immunoSEQ multiplex PCR; TCRdb keeps in-frame clones, though not all of them. Of 120,000 or so clones detected, 90% appear once; the ten largest clones hold approximately 4.5%. Remarks on this clone: Its antigen is currently unknown.

The study's findings and limits: Two AZD1222 doses significantly raised spike-specific TCR breadth and depth over controls. The span of vaccine-associated CD4 TCRs extended across spike, with dominance at 160-218 and 743-854. Repertoires were obtained solely post-peak T cell response. Only six or seven AZD1222 recipients were seropositive at baseline.

V shed 0 bases and J shed 2 bases, with 14 bases lying between them. CDR3 size: 17 residues. Germline CDR1 reads SGHVS; CDR2 reads FQNEAQ. The rearrangement uses TRBV7-8 and TRBJ2-1; maybe TRBD2 (6 bases). The sequenced sample was peripheral blood, obtained on day 0 of MenACWY control vaccination. The receptor was derived from an adult in good health. The CDR3 coding sequence is TGTGCCAGCAGCTTAGCTCCGGGAGATTGGACCTACAATGAGCAGTTCTTC. This encodes CASSLAPGDWTYNEQFF.